The 32 T cell receptor beta chains below come from one sample, sequenced in a study of T-cell reconstitution after alpha-beta-depleted transplantation in children. Molecular barcoding with unique molecular identifiers was used for the TCRbeta library. MiXCR was run by TCRdb on the PCR reads, yielding one entry per CDR3 protein. The sample lists hundreds of thousands of distinct CDR3 sequences, about 24% occurring once. This material consisted of PBMCs, mostly from graft donor cells, taken 360 days after TCRalphabeta/CD19-depleted stem cell transplant. These receptors originate from a female patient aged 2-10 years who had a stem cell transplant for congenital amegakaryocytic thrombocytopenia, so the T cells may come from the graft donor.

This clonotype has a handful of counts. The chain uses TRBV5-6 and TRBJ2-7, with D possibly being TRBD2 (6 bases). The CDR3 is 15 residues long. Looked up from germline, CDR1 is SGHDT and CDR2 is YYEEEE. With 1 base removed from V and 3 bases from J, the gap between germline ends came to 14 bases. Here the CDR3 reads CASSLLGRRDYEQYF. The CDR3 coding sequence is TGTGCCAGCAGCTTGTTAGGGCGGCGGGACTACGAGCAGTACTTC.

This clonotype turned up a few times. The chain joins TRBV10-2 to TRBJ2-7, with D hard to call. The germline CDR1 and CDR2 sequences are WSHSY and SAAADI. V lost 6 bases and J lost 0, with 12 bases in between. This CDR3 contains 14 residues. The CDR3 protein is CASSGYTVSYEQYF. The DNA for the CDR3 is TGCGCCAGCAGCGGGTACACAGTCTCCTACGAGCAGTACTTC.

The chain joins TRBV11-2 to TRBJ2-2, with D possibly being TRBD2 (5 bases). Germline-derived CDR1 and CDR2 are SGHAT and FQNNGV. This CDR3 contains 17 residues. Trimming cost V 0 bases and J 7 bases, with 18 bases left between them. CDR3 bases: TGTGCCAGCAGCTTAGAGAGGGATCCAGGCATTAGCGGGGAGCTGTTTTTT. Translating it yields CASSLERDPGISGELFF.

As for this clonotype: Being one base from a much bigger clone, this may be a read error. The chain joins TRBV6-2 or TRBV6-3 to TRBJ2-7; 7 bases line up with TRBD2. There are 15 residues in the CDR3. The V gene's germline CDR1 is MNHEY and CDR2 SVGEGT. The CDR3 nucleotides read TGTGCCAGCAGTTACCTTTTGCGGGAGAACTACGAGCGGTACTTC. Translation gives CASSYLLRENYERYF.

The V call is TRBV30, the J call TRBJ2-3; D remains ambiguous. Germline CDR1 reads GTSNPN; CDR2 reads SVGIG (reference sequence). The V end lost 0 bases, the J end lost 5 bases, and 3 bases lay between the germline ends. The CDR3 runs to 11 residues. CDR3 coding DNA: TGTGCCTGGAGTGTACTAGATACGCAGTATTTT. This sequence encodes CAWSVLDTQYF.

This rearrangement joins TRBV5-1 to TRBJ1-1; D uncertain. V gave up 5 bases and J gave up 8 bases, with 25 bases separating them. Germline V gives CDR1 SGHRS, CDR2 YFSETQ. The CDR3 loop spans 16 amino acids. The CDR3 region is CASSYLTGTDGAEAFF. The DNA of the CDR3 is TGCGCCAGCAGTTATCTGACGGGTACCGACGGAGCGGAAGCTTTCTTT. The full variable domain, rest sourced from reference TRBV5-1 and TRBJ1-1, is KAGVTQTPRYLIKTRGQQVTLSCSPISGHRSVSWYQQTPGQGLQFLFEYFSETQRNKGNFPGRFSGRQFSNSRSEMNVSTLELGDSALYLCASSYLTGTDGAEAFFGQGTRLTVV.

This clonotype was detected only once. This rearrangement joins TRBV5-6 to TRBJ2-5, with TRBD2 identical over 8 bases. CDR1 and CDR2 from the germline V gene are SGHDT and YYEEEE. This CDR3 is 14 amino acids long. Trimming cost V 7 bases and J 0 bases; bases outside gene matches: 5. The CDR3 reads CASGAGAYQETQYF. CDR3 sequence (DNA): TGTGCCAGCGGAGCGGGGGCCTACCAAGAGACCCAGTACTTC.

The chain couples TRBV20-1 to TRBJ1-1; D unclear. Germline lookup yields CDR1 DFQATT and CDR2 SNEGSKA (reference sequence). This CDR3 contains 12 residues. Trimming took 6 bases from V and 1 from J, leaving 9 bases between them. The CDR3 loop reads CSASQPNTEAFF. DNA of the CDR3: TGCAGTGCCTCACAACCGAACACTGAAGCTTTCTTT.

This clonotype has more than one count but fewer than ten. This rearrangement joins TRBV29-1 to TRBJ1-2; 7 nucleotides line up with TRBD1. CDR3 length equals 18 residues. Germline CDR1 and CDR2: SQVTM and ANQGSEA. Trimming removed 4 bases from V and 6 bases from J; junction bases left unmatched: 23. CDR3 DNA: TGCAGCGTTGCTGTTTTAGTACAGGGGTTTTCTGGCACGGATGGCTACACCTTC. It specifies CSVAVLVQGFSGTDGYTF.

Only a few counts were recorded for this clonotype. V and J are TRBV4-3 and TRBJ2-7; the D gene could be TRBD1 or TRBD2 (5 bases each). V was clipped by 0 bases and J by 3 bases, with 12 bases between them. The CDR3 spans 15 residues. Germline V gene lookup returns CDR1 LGHNA and CDR2 YSLEER. CDR3 in DNA: TGCGCCAGCAGCCAAGATGAGGGGATACTCTACGAGCAGTACTTC. Its protein is CASSQDEGILYEQYF.

This clonotype was counted only a few times. The chain links TRBV6-1 to TRBJ2-7, with D possibly TRBD2 on 6 matching bases. The CDR3 loop spans 16 amino acids. The germline CDR1 and CDR2 sequences are MNHNS and SASEGT. V lost 4 bases to trimming and J lost 4 bases, with 20 bases between them. Here the CDR3 reads CASSGPSTGLPYEQYF. The CDR3 bases are TGTGCCAGCAGTGGCCCGAGCACGGGACTCCCATACGAGCAGTACTTC.

The V gene is TRBV4-3, the J gene TRBJ2-5, with D perhaps matching TRBD1 or TRBD2 (5 bases each). CDR3 length: 15 amino acids. V was cut by 4 bases and J by 2 bases, with 14 bases left in between. Per germline, CDR1 LGHNA and CDR2 YSLEER. The CDR3 DNA is TGCGCCAGCAGCCTGTTCGGGACCCGACAAGAGACCCAGTACTTC. Translation gives CASSLFGTRQETQYF.

There are a few counts of this clonotype. The chain is built from TRBV7-2 and TRBJ2-1; D is unclear. The CDR3 runs to 14 residues. With 1 base removed from V and 9 bases from J, the gap between germline ends came to 13 bases. Germline lookup yields CDR1 SGHTA and CDR2 FQGNSA. CDR3 coding DNA: TGTGCCAGCAGCTTAGATTTGTGGGTGAGTGAGCAGTTCTTC. As protein: CASSLDLWVSEQFF. The full variable domain, in which reference TRBV7-2 and TRBJ2-1 provide the parts outside the CDR3, is GAGVSQSPSNKVTEKGKDVELRCDPISGHTALYWYRQSLGQGLEFLIYFQGNSAPDKSGLPSDRFSAERTGGSVSTLTIQRTQQEDSAVYLCASSLDLWVSEQFFGPGTRLTVL.

In this sample, this clonotype turned up a few times. The V and J genes are TRBV29-1 and TRBJ2-2; 13 bases line up with TRBD2. Trimming cost V 5 bases and J 2 bases; bases outside gene matches: 11. The CDR3 has 18 amino acids. In germline, CDR1 is SQVTM, CDR2 ANQGSEA. CDR3 sequence: CSVLFPGLAGHNTGELFF. Written as DNA, the CDR3 is TGCAGCGTTTTATTTCCGGGACTAGCGGGACACAACACCGGGGAGCTGTTTTTT.

This clonotype was detected a few times. The chain combines TRBV4-3 with TRBJ2-3; 11 nucleotides agree with TRBD2. Trimming at V came to 0 bases and at J to 6 bases, leaving 8 bases not matched to a gene. Germline values: CDR1 LGHNA, CDR2 YSLEER. CDR3 length: 17 amino acids. In DNA form, the CDR3 reads TGCGCCAGCAGCCAAGATCGTAGCGGGAGGGCCAGCGATACGCAGTATTTT. Its translation is CASSQDRSGRASDTQYF.

This chain uses TRBV11-2 with TRBJ2-7; 11 bases are shared with TRBD2. Germline V CDR1 and CDR2: SGHAT, FQNNGV. J lost 4 bases, V lost 2 bases, and 10 bases had no gene match. This CDR3 spans 17 amino acids. The CDR3 loop is CASSLSTSGSFGYEQYF. The CDR3 DNA is TGTGCCAGCAGCTTATCTACTAGCGGGAGCTTCGGGTACGAGCAGTACTTC.

Points on this clonotype: One junction end does not reproduce the germline sequence, and a read error may be involved. This chain joins TRBV20-1 and TRBJ2-2; D gene ambiguous. The CDR3 sequence is 14 residues long. The germline gives CDR1 DFQATT, CDR2 SNEGSKA (reference sequence). The CDR3 DNA sequence: TGCGGTGCTAGAATCGGCCCAGGTGCCGGGGAGCTGTTTTTT. As protein: CGARIGPGAGELFF.

This clonotype was observed a few times. The rearrangement links TRBV12-3 or TRBV12-4 to TRBJ2-1; 15 bases map to TRBD2. The CDR3 contains 14 residues. Trimming removed 6 bases from V and 9 bases from J; junction bases left unmatched: 3. CDR3 region: CASRMGLAGGEQFF. The CDR3 DNA sequence: TGTGCCAGCAGAATGGGACTAGCGGGAGGTGAGCAGTTCTTC.

The CDR3 DNA reads TGTGCCATCAGTGAGGGTTACAGGGATGGAGTCACTGAAGCTTTCTTT. Residues: CAISEGYRDGVTEAFF. V gene TRBV10-3 combines with J gene TRBJ1-1, with D maybe TRBD1 (6 bases). The CDR3 runs 16 residues. Trimming left V 2 bases short and J 4 bases short, with 17 bases between. Germline CDR1 and CDR2: ENHRY and SYGVKD.

The chain is built from TRBV5-1 and TRBJ1-4; 7 bases agree with TRBD1. From germline, CDR1 is SGHRS and CDR2 YFSETQ. Losses at the gene ends were 4 bases for V and 4 bases for J; bases not matched to a gene: 10. The CDR3 has 16 amino acids. The CDR3 region has the DNA TGCGCCAGCAGCATGAATCCGGGACAGAGTAATGAAAAACTGTTTTTT. Translated, it gives CASSMNPGQSNEKLFF.

The chain links TRBV6-6 to TRBJ2-7; D is perhaps TRBD1 (5 bases). The CDR3 totals 13 residues. Germline V CDR1 and CDR2: MNHNY, SVGAGI (reference sequence). V lost 4 bases and J lost 7, with 14 bases in between. CDR3 in DNA: TGTGCCAGCAGTTCTCAAGGACAAGCTGAGCAGTACTTC. It encodes CASSSQGQAEQYF.

This clonotype came up a few times. CDR3 amino acids: CASRGHAQPAQHF. Here the CDR3 DNA reads TGTGCCAGCAGAGGACATGCCCAACCCGCCCAGCATTTT. This rearrangement joins TRBV12-3 or TRBV12-4 to TRBJ1-5, with a weak D call TRBD1 (5 bases). V dropped 6 bases and J dropped 11 bases, with 17 bases sitting between them. This CDR3 is 13 amino acids long.

The V call is TRBV18, the J call TRBJ2-1, with D perhaps matching TRBD2 (5 bases). Trimming removed 6 bases at V and 7 bases at J, with 13 bases between. Germline assignment: CDR1 KGHSH and CDR2 LQKENI. CDR3 length equals 13 residues. CDR3 residues: CASSPGIGNEQFF. CDR3 sequence (DNA): TGTGCCAGCTCTCCGGGGATAGGGAATGAGCAGTTCTTC.

Here the CDR3 DNA reads TGTGCCAGCAGGTTAAAGTACGGTAATGAGCAGTTCTTC. Amino acid sequence: CASRLKYGNEQFF. The V call is TRBV7-9, the J call TRBJ2-1, with unresolved D. The CDR3 runs 13 residues. V lost 6 bases and J lost 7, with 13 bases in between. Germline V gene lookup returns CDR1 SEHNR and CDR2 FQNEAQ (reference sequence).

This rearrangement joins TRBV3-1 to TRBJ2-2, with 11 bases fitting TRBD2. CDR3 size: 16 residues. Germline lookup yields CDR1 LGHDT and CDR2 YNNKEL (reference sequence). Losses at the gene ends were 4 bases for V and 6 bases for J; bases not matched to a gene: 7. The CDR3 nucleotides are TGTGCCAGCAGCCGAACTAGCGGGAGTTTCTCCGGGGAGCTGTTTTTT. Its protein product is CASSRTSGSFSGELFF.

The rearrangement links TRBV18 to TRBJ1-1; 8 nucleotides line up with TRBD1. In germline, CDR1 is KGHSH, CDR2 LQKENI. Trimming removed 1 base from V and 1 base from J; junction bases left unmatched: 8. CDR3 length: 17 amino acids. CDR3: CASSPRGQVSRNTEAFF. The CDR3 DNA sequence: TGTGCCAGCTCACCACGGGGACAGGTTTCGAGGAACACTGAAGCTTTCTTT.

The chain employs TRBV27 and TRBJ2-7, with D maybe TRBD1 (5 bases). The length of the CDR3 is 16 residues. Between the trimmed V and J ends, which lost 0 bases and 3 bases, there was a span of 15 bases. Looked up from germline, CDR1 is MNHEY and CDR2 is SMNVEV (reference sequence). The CDR3, as DNA: TGTGCCAGCAGTTTATCCCAAGACAGTCCTGACTACGAGCAGTACTTC. Translated: CASSLSQDSPDYEQYF.

This clonotype has only a few counts. The CDR3 spells CASSWGLAQYEQYF. CDR3 sequence (DNA): TGCGCCAGCAGCTGGGGACTAGCGCAGTACGAGCAGTACTTC. The chain couples TRBV5-1 to TRBJ2-7; the match to TRBD2 covers 10 bases. The germline V gene has CDR1 SGHRS and CDR2 YFSETQ. This CDR3 is 14 amino acids long. V gave up 3 bases and J gave up 4 bases; unmatched junction bases: 4.

This clonotype was seen a few times. The rearrangement links TRBV6-2 or TRBV6-3 to TRBJ2-7, with 9 bases fitting TRBD1. V dropped 11 bases and J dropped 3; count of bases not matched to a gene: 8. CDR1 is MNHEY, CDR2 SVGEGT, per germline. This CDR3 spans 13 amino acids. DNA of the CDR3: TGTGCCGGGGGACAGGGTGACCGCTACGAGCAGTACTTC. Translated: CAGGQGDRYEQYF.

This rearrangement joins TRBV6-2 or TRBV6-3 to TRBJ2-2; D gene uncertain. This CDR3 has 14 amino acids. Germline lookup yields CDR1 MNHEY and CDR2 SVGEGT. Trimming pared 2 bases from V and 3 bases from J, leaving 7 bases between. The CDR3 region has the DNA TGTGCCAGCAGTTACGCTCGGTACACCGGGGAGCTGTTTTTT. This codes for CASSYARYTGELFF.

This clonotype was seen a few times. The V call is TRBV7-6, the J call TRBJ2-2, with 7 bases aligning to TRBD1. Germline V gene data show CDR1 as SGHVS and CDR2 as FNYEAQ. The V segment lost 5 bases and the J segment 4 bases; nucleotides outside the gene matches: 4. The CDR3 is 14 amino acids. This CDR3 is CASSLGQFTGELFF. The DNA for the CDR3 is TGTGCCAGCAGCCTGGGACAGTTCACCGGGGAGCTGTTTTTT. The whole variable domain, remainder taken from reference TRBV7-6 and TRBJ2-2, is GAGVSQSPRYKVTKRGQDVALRCDPISGHVSLYWYRQALGQGPEFLTYFNYEAQQDKSGLPNDRFSAERPEGSISTLTIQRTEQRDSAMYRCASSLGQFTGELFFGEGSRLTVL.

This clonotype was found once. The rearrangement joins TRBV6-2 or TRBV6-3 to TRBJ2-5; D unresolved. Trimming stripped 7 bases from V and 3 bases from J, with 18 bases between. The CDR3 loop spans 15 amino acids. The germline gives CDR1 MNHEY, CDR2 SVGEGT. The DNA of the CDR3 is TGTGCCAGCACCCCTCGGGTGAGAGGAGAAGAGACCCAGTACTTC. This encodes CASTPRVRGEETQYF.